One sample yielded the 27 T cell receptor beta chains listed below, sequenced in a study of PD-1 blockade in classical Hodgkin lymphoma. Measured with immunoSEQ multiplex PCR; TCRdb has only the in-frame clones, and not every one. The data hold around 25,000 clones, with 84% observed a single time. Relapses following autologous stem cell transplantation were seen in all patients, with brentuximab vedotin exposure varying. Researchers used magnetic negative selection to pull out pure CD4+ T cells from thawed PBMCs. This specimen was CD4+ T cells from blood, taken at baseline. The receptors shown here come from a human donor with classical Hodgkin lymphoma.

This clone was detected a few times. V is TRBV18 and J is TRBJ2-1; D unclear. Deletions cut 2 bases from V and 7 bases from J, with 6 bases between. CDR1 is KGHSH and CDR2 is LQKENI in the germline V gene. The CDR3 spans 12 residues. Here the CDR3 DNA reads TGTGCCAGCTCACCAAGGTCTAATGAGCAGTTCTTC. Its protein is CASSPRSNEQFF.

This clone has a handful of counts. The chain couples TRBV5-1 to TRBJ2-3; D gene ambiguous. Per germline, CDR1 SGHRS and CDR2 YFSETQ. The CDR3 is 12 residues long. With 7 bases removed from V and 2 bases from J, the gap between germline ends came to 8 bases. The CDR3 spells CASAENTDTQYF. The CDR3 nucleotides read TGCGCCAGCGCAGAAAACACAGATACGCAGTATTTT.

To note about this clone: This sample includes further DNA sequences coding for the same CDR3. The gene calls are TRBV6-5 and TRBJ1-2, with no clear D. Trimming left V 4 bases short and J 4 bases short, with 10 bases between. This CDR3 is 13 amino acids long. Germline CDR1 is MNHEY and CDR2 is SVGAGI. CDR3 amino acids: CASSSTGTYGYTF. In nucleotides, the CDR3 is TGTGCCAGCAGTTCCACCGGCACCTATGGCTACACCTTC.

The chain is built from TRBV9 and TRBJ2-7; unclear D gene. Deletions cut 0 bases from V and 5 bases from J, with 12 bases between. CDR1 and CDR2 (germline): SGDLS, YYNGEE. The CDR3 loop spans 14 amino acids. The CDR3 reads CASSVAIDSNEQYF. CDR3 coding DNA: TGTGCCAGCAGCGTAGCTATAGATTCTAACGAGCAGTACTTC.

This clone was counted once. J is TRBJ1-6 and V is TRBV7-2, with 8 bases that match TRBD1. The CDR3 covers 16 residues. CDR1 and CDR2 (germline): SGHTA, FQGNSA. V gave up 5 bases and J gave up 4 bases; unmatched junction bases: 7. CDR3: CASSTGTGFYNSPLHF. The CDR3 DNA follows: TGTGCCAGCAGCACCGGGACAGGATTTTATAATTCACCCCTCCACTTT.

The chain is built from TRBV10-3 and TRBJ2-2, with D tentatively TRBD2 (5 bases). V lost 1 base and J 5 bases, leaving 8 bases between the germline ends. The germline V gene has CDR1 ENHRY and CDR2 SYGVKD. This CDR3 contains 14 residues. The CDR3: CAISEFEGTGELFF. Written as DNA, the CDR3 is TGTGCCATCAGTGAGTTCGAGGGAACCGGGGAGCTGTTTTTT.

This clone was seen only once. The rearrangement joins TRBV27 to TRBJ1-1; D not resolved. Germline CDR1 and CDR2: MNHEY and SMNVEV (reference sequence). CDR3 length: 14 residues. V shed 2 bases and J shed 0 bases, with 7 bases lying between them. CDR3 nucleotides: TGTGCCAGCAGTTTAGTGGGTCTGAACACTGAAGCTTTCTTT. This encodes CASSLVGLNTEAFF.

The gene calls are TRBV6-5 and TRBJ2-7, with D possibly being TRBD2 (5 bases). Germline CDR1 and CDR2: MNHEY and SVGAGI. Trimming left V 5 bases short and J 2 bases short, with 7 bases between. The CDR3 has 12 residues. CDR3 sequence: CASSTSPYEQYF. As DNA, the CDR3 is TGTGCCAGCAGTACTAGTCCCTACGAGCAGTACTTC.

The chain links TRBV5-1 to TRBJ2-2; weak D call: TRBD2 (6 bases). The germline V gene encodes CDR1 SGHRS and CDR2 YFSETQ. The CDR3 length is 12 residues. The ends were cut back, 7 bases at V and 4 bases at J, with 8 bases in the middle. DNA for the CDR3: TGCGCCAGCCGCGGGACCACCGGGGAGCTGTTTTTT. Translating gives CASRGTTGELFF.

This clone was seen a handful of times. J is TRBJ2-7 and V is TRBV5-1; 7 nucleotides align to TRBD1. The germline V gene encodes CDR1 SGHRS and CDR2 YFSETQ. J gave up 0 bases and V 6 bases, and 12 bases lay outside the gene matches. The CDR3 is 16 amino acids. CDR3 sequence (DNA): TGCGCCAGCACCACGGGACAGCCCACGAGCTCCTACGAGCAGTACTTC. Translating gives CASTTGQPTSSYEQYF.

The chain has TRBV7-6 and TRBJ2-1; 8 bases are a match to TRBD1. The CDR3 is made up of 14 amino acids. Germline CDR1 and CDR2: SGHVS and FNYEAQ. V was clipped by 5 bases and J by 2 bases; unmatched bases: 2. CDR3 sequence reads: CASSPGQAYNEQFF. CDR3 nucleotides: TGTGCCAGCAGCCCGGGACAGGCCTACAATGAGCAGTTCTTC.

In this sample, this clone turned up a few times. The V and J genes are TRBV19 and TRBJ1-2, with D perhaps matching TRBD1 (5 bases). V lost 7 bases, J lost 7 bases, and 13 bases lay in between. Per the germline V gene, CDR1 is LNHDA and CDR2 is SQIVND (reference sequence). CDR3 length: 12 residues. For the CDR3, the DNA is TGTGCCAGTACCTCCAGGGCATCTGGCTACACCTTC. Translated, it gives CASTSRASGYTF.

V gene TRBV10-3 combines with J gene TRBJ1-1; 7 positions match TRBD1. CDR1 and CDR2 (germline): ENHRY, SYGVKD. After removal of 3 bases from V and 1 base from J, the junction contained 2 bases not matched to a gene. The CDR3 length is 14 residues. CDR3 DNA sequence: TGTGCCATCAGTGAACAGGGGCAGAACACTGAAGCTTTCTTT. Its translation: CAISEQGQNTEAFF.

The chain couples TRBV7-3 to TRBJ2-7, with 10 bases fitting TRBD1. V shed 5 bases, J shed 4 bases, and the junction held 8 bases outside the gene matches. The CDR3 spans 15 residues. Germline CDR1 SGHTA, CDR2 FQGTGA. The CDR3: CASSPAPGQGYEQYF. The CDR3 DNA reads as TGTGCCAGCAGCCCTGCTCCGGGACAGGGGTACGAGCAGTACTTC.

The chain joins TRBV7-2 to TRBJ2-5, with D perhaps TRBD2 (5 bases). CDR3 size: 15 residues. Germline CDR1 SGHTA, CDR2 FQGNSA. V was clipped by 5 bases and J by 5 bases, with 18 bases between them. CDR3: CASSPPGLMLETQYF. CDR3 bases: TGTGCCAGCAGCCCCCCGGGGTTGATGCTGGAGACCCAGTACTTC.

This clone has just one count. In DNA form, the CDR3 reads TGTGCCATCAGACCCGGAGCATCGGATACGCAGTATTTT. Protein product: CAIRPGASDTQYF. The V and J genes are TRBV10-3 and TRBJ2-3, with D hard to call. The CDR3 covers 13 residues. V was cut by 6 bases and J by 6 bases, with 13 bases left in between. Germline CDR1 ENHRY, CDR2 SYGVKD.

The chain combines TRBV5-1 with TRBJ1-1; D may be TRBD1 (5 bases). The V gene lost 5 bases and the J gene lost 1 base, with 9 bases spanning the gap. This CDR3 comprises 13 residues. Germline CDR1 reads SGHRS; CDR2 reads YFSETQ. DNA of the CDR3: TGCGCCAGCAGTCAGGACACGAACACTGAAGCTTTCTTT. Protein sequence: CASSQDTNTEAFF.

CDR3 region: CASSMITGNTGELFF. CDR3 nucleotides: TGTGCCAGTAGTATGATAACAGGGAACACCGGGGAGCTGTTTTTT. V and J are TRBV19 and TRBJ2-2; D is possibly TRBD1 (5 bases). The V and J ends lost 3 bases and 1 base respectively, with 9 bases between them. Per the germline V gene, CDR1 is LNHDA and CDR2 is SQIVND (reference sequence). This CDR3 has 15 residues.

The chain combines TRBV7-2 with TRBJ1-1; 7 bases are shared with TRBD1. The CDR3 is 12 residues long. Trimming took 6 bases from V and 5 from J; bases not matched to a gene: 3. In germline, CDR1 is SGHTA, CDR2 FQGNSA. This chain's CDR3 is CASRVQGTEAFF. In DNA form, the CDR3 reads TGTGCCAGCAGAGTACAGGGGACTGAAGCTTTCTTT.

This chain links TRBV28 with TRBJ2-4, with 7 bases fitting TRBD1. Germline CDR1 and CDR2: MDHEN and SYDVKM. The CDR3 extends over 15 amino acids. The junction had 6 bases not matched to a gene; V was cut back by 5 bases and J by 2 bases. The CDR3 bases are TGTGCCAGCAGTCCGCCACAGGGGTCCAAAAACATTCAGTACTTC. This encodes CASSPPQGSKNIQYF.

The chain uses TRBV20-1 and TRBJ1-2, with D maybe TRBD1 (5 bases). The CDR3 is 11 residues long. Trimming left V 4 bases short and J 8 bases short, with 11 bases between. The V gene's germline CDR1 is DFQATT and CDR2 SNEGSKA (reference sequence). The CDR3 is CSAIDRGGYTF. CDR3 bases: TGCAGTGCTATCGACCGGGGGGGCTACACCTTC.

The chain couples TRBV21-1 to TRBJ2-5; TRBD1, the D gene given by the table, was not confirmed from the DNA. TRBV21-1 is deemed a pseudogene. The CDR3 sequence is 19 residues long. CDR3 bases: TGTGCCAGCACTCCACCCGCAGGGACAGGACGCTACTACCAAGAGACCCAGTACTTC. This translates into CASTPPAGTGRYYQETQYF.

This clone appeared a single time. The chain couples TRBV6-1 to TRBJ2-5; D is ambiguous. The CDR3 runs to 13 residues. The germline CDR1 and CDR2 sequences are MNHNS and SASEGT. Trimming pared 8 bases from V and 5 bases from J, leaving 15 bases between. CDR3 DNA: TGTGCCAGCCGAAGCGCAGGAATCGAGACCCAGTACTTC. Translation: CASRSAGIETQYF.

This chain connects TRBV7-2 to TRBJ2-3; tentative D call: TRBD2 (6 bases). Per the germline V gene, CDR1 is SGHTA and CDR2 is FQGNSA. Trimming removed 5 bases from V and 7 bases from J, with 19 bases in between. This CDR3 is built from 15 residues. In DNA, the CDR3 is TGTGCCAGCAGCGAACAACTCCCAGGGAGGAATACGCAGTATTTT. As protein: CASSEQLPGRNTQYF.

On this clone itself: The germline gene is not matched at one end of the junction; a read error may be the cause. This chain uses TRBV5-8 with TRBJ1-2, with D possibly matching TRBD1 (6 bases). Germline CDR1 is SGHTS and CDR2 is YDEGEE. CDR3 length equals 13 residues. Here the CDR3 DNA reads TGTGCCAGCAGCTACCGTGAGGAAGGACAGAAGCGCTTC. It encodes CASSYREEGQKRF.

The sample holds a few counts of this clone. This chain connects TRBV5-1 to TRBJ1-4; D call uncertain. V was pared by 0 bases and J by 7 bases, with 13 bases between. The germline V gene has CDR1 SGHRS and CDR2 YFSETQ. The CDR3 totals 15 residues. The chain's CDR3 is CASSLAPGISEKLFF. CDR3 DNA sequence: TGCGCCAGCAGCTTGGCCCCGGGGATAAGTGAAAAACTGTTTTTT.

In this sample, this clone turned up a few times. The chain employs TRBV4-1 and TRBJ1-5; D possibly corresponds to TRBD1 (5 bases). V lost 0 bases, J lost 6 bases, and 15 bases lay in between. Germline V gives CDR1 MGHRA, CDR2 YSYEKL. This CDR3 spans 16 amino acids. Here the CDR3 DNA reads TGCGCCAGCAGCCAAGATGGCGGTAGGGGAGGTCAGCCCCAGCATTTT. Translated, it gives CASSQDGGRGGQPQHF.